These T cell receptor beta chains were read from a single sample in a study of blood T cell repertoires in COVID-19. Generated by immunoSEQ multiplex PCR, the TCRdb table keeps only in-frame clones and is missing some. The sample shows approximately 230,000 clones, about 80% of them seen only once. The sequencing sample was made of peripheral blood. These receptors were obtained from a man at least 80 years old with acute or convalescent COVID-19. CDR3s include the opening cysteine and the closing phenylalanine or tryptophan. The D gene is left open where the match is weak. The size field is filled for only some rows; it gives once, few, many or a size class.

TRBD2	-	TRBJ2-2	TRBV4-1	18	CASSLGLAGGPKSGELFF	TGCGCCAGCAGCCTCGGACTAGCGGGGGGTCCTAAATCAGGGGAGCTGTTTTTT
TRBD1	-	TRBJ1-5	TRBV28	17	CASSLPGGGGRHQPQHF	TGTGCCAGCAGTTTGCCAGGGGGCGGTGGGCGCCATCAGCCCCAGCATTTT
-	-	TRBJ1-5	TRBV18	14	CASSRLPGDQPQHF	TGTGCCAGCTCACGACTCCCCGGGGATCAGCCCCAGCATTTT
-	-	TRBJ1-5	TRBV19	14	CASSIRQPNQPQHF	TGTGCCAGTAGTATTCGACAGCCCAATCAGCCCCAGCATTTT
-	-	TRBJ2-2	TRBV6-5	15	CASSHPRENTGELFF	TGTGCCAGCAGTCACCCTCGGGAGAACACCGGGGAGCTGTTTTTT
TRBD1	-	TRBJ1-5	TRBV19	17	CASCDGQGYISNQPQHF	TGTGCCAGTTGCGACGGACAGGGGTACATTAGCAATCAGCCCCAGCATTTT
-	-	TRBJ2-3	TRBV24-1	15	CATEPTGRNADTQYF	TGTGCCACCGAGCCAACAGGGAGAAATGCAGATACGCAGTATTTT
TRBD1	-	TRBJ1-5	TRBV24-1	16	CATSDLWTGRNQPQHF	TGTGCCACCAGTGATTTGTGGACAGGGCGCAATCAGCCCCAGCATTTT
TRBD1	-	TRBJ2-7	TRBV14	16	CASSQGITGALYEQYF	TGTGCCAGCAGCCAAGGAATAACAGGGGCGCTCTACGAGCAGTACTTC
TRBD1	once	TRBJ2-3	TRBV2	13	CASGTGARDTQYF	TGTGCCAGCGGGACAGGGGCGCGAGATACGCAGTATTTT
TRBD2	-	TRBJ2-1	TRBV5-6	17	CASSLARLAGDNNEQFF	TGTGCCAGCAGCTTGGCGCGACTAGCGGGGGACAACAATGAGCAGTTCTTC
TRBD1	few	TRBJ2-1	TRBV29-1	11	CIVDRGWEQFF	TGCATCGTGGACAGGGGCTGGGAGCAGTTCTTC
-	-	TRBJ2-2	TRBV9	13	CASSVAQHGELFF	TGTGCCAGCAGCGTAGCACAACACGGGGAGCTGTTTTTT
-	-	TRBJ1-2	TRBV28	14	CASRSYRSGLRYTF	TGTGCCAGCAGGTCCTACAGGTCTGGGCTACGCTACACCTTC
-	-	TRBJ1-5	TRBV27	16	CASSLSVDYSNQPQHF	TGTGCCAGCAGTTTATCCGTAGATTATAGCAATCAGCCCCAGCATTTT
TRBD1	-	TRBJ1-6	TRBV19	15	CASSSQGARNSPLHF	TGTGCCAGTAGTTCACAGGGGGCGAGGAATTCACCCCTCCACTTT
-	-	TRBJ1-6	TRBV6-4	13	CASGRDNNSPLHF	TGTGCCAGCGGCCGGGACAATAATTCACCCCTCCACTTT
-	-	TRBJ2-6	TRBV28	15	CASSLGGSGANVLTF	TGTGCCAGCAGTTTGGGAGGCTCTGGGGCCAACGTCCTGACTTTC
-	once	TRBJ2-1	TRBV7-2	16	CASSPGAGVTYNEQFF	TGTGCCAGCAGCCCAGGGGCGGGCGTGACCTACAATGAGCAGTTCTTC
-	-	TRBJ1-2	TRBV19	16	CASSRSPGTQVYGYTF	TGTGCCAGTAGCCGTTCCCCCGGGACTCAGGTATATGGCTACACCTTC
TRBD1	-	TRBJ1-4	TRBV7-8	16	CASSSSRGTGREKLFF	TGTGCCAGCAGCTCCTCCAGGGGGACAGGGAGGGAAAAACTGTTTTTT
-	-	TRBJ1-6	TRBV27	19	CASSLSRRGAVGLGSPLHF	TGTGCCAGCAGTTTATCGAGGCGGGGGGCGGTTGGATTAGGATCACCCCTCCACTTT
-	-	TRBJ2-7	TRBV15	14	CATSNPPEAYEQYF	TGTGCCACCAGCAATCCCCCAGAGGCCTACGAGCAGTACTTC
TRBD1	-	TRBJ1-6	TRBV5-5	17	CASSLDRGRSYNSPLHF	TGTGCCAGCAGCTTGGATAGGGGGCGCAGCTATAATTCACCCCTCCACTTT
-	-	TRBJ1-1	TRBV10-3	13	CAISDQGDTEAFF	TGTGCCATCAGTGACCAGGGTGACACTGAAGCTTTCTTT
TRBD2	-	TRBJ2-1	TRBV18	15	CASSPSLAGNNEQFF	TGTGCCAGCTCACCGTCGCTAGCGGGGAACAATGAGCAGTTCTTC
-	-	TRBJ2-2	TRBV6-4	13	CASSPGWTGELFF	TGTGCCAGCAGCCCAGGGTGGACCGGGGAGCTGTTTTTT
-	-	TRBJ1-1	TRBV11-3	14	CASSSGRGNTEAFF	TGTGCCAGCAGCTCCGGCAGGGGGAACACTGAAGCTTTCTTT
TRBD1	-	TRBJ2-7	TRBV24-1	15	CATSDSGRGLYEQYF	TGTGCCACCAGTGATTCGGGCAGGGGGCTCTACGAGCAGTACTTC
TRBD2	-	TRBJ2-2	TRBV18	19	CASSPRAGTGNRDTGELFF	TGTGCCAGCTCACCTCGAGCGGGAACGGGCAATAGAGACACCGGGGAGCTGTTTTTT
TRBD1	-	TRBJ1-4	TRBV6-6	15	CASSLGTGGNEKLFF	TGTGCCAGCAGTTTGGGGACAGGGGGTAATGAAAAACTGTTTTTT
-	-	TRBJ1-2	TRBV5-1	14	CASSLQGTDYGYTF	TGCGCCAGCAGCTTACAGGGTACGGACTATGGCTACACCTTC
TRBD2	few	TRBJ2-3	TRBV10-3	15	CAISPGKRDTDTQYF	TGTGCCATCAGCCCTGGGAAGCGGGACACAGATACGCAGTATTTT
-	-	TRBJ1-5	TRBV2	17	CASSPSQGYPSDQPQHF	TGTGCCAGCAGTCCGAGCCAGGGATACCCCTCCGATCAGCCCCAGCATTTT
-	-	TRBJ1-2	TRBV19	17	CASSIPQGVGANYGYTF	TGTGCCAGTAGTATCCCACAGGGAGTTGGAGCTAACTATGGCTACACCTTC
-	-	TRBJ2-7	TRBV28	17	CASSRPGLSLGSDEQYF	TGTGCCAGCAGTCGCCCGGGACTCTCCCTCGGATCCGACGAGCAGTACTTC
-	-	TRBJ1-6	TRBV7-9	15	CASSLAGGYSSPLHF	TGTGCCAGCAGCTTAGCGGGGGGATATAGTTCACCCCTCCACTTT
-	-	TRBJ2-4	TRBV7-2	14	CASSKLTGRDIQYF	TGTGCCAGCAGCAAACTCACAGGGAGGGACATTCAGTACTTC
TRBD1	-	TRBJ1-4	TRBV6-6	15	CASSYATGGNEKLFF	TGTGCCAGCAGTTACGCGACAGGGGGTAATGAAAAACTGTTTTTT
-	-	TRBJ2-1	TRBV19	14	CASSIRRDFNEQFF	TGTGCCAGTAGTATCAGGCGGGACTTCAATGAGCAGTTCTTC
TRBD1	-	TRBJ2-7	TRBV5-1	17	CASSATLTGTGGYEQYF	TGCGCCAGCAGCGCGACATTGACCGGGACAGGAGGTTACGAGCAGTACTTC
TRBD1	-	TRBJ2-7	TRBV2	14	CASVDPGTVYEQYF	TGTGCCAGTGTGGACCCCGGGACAGTCTACGAGCAGTACTTC
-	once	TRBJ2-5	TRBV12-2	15	CASRLEQGLRETQYF	TGTGCAAGTCGCTTAGAACAGGGTTTACGAGAGACCCAGTACTTC
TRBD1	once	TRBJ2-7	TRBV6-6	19	CASSSPRQRDRGPFYEQYF	TGTGCCAGCAGCTCCCCCCGACAACGGGACAGGGGGCCTTTCTACGAGCAGTACTTC
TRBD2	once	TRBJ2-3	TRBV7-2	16	CASSPDRTSGTDTQYF	TGTGCCAGCAGTCCTGACCGGACTAGCGGCACAGATACGCAGTATTTT
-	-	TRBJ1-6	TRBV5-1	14	CASSTDRLNSPLHF	TGCGCCAGCAGCACCGACAGGCTTAATTCACCCCTCCACTTT
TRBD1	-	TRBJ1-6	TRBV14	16	CASSGPRQGWNSPLHF	TGTGCCAGCAGCGGCCCTCGACAGGGCTGGAATTCACCCCTCCACTTT
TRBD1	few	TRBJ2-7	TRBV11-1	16	CASSLGDAGGFYEQYF	TGTGCCAGCAGCTTAGGAGATGCAGGGGGTTTCTACGAGCAGTACTTC
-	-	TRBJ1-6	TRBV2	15	CASSERQLENSPLHF	TGTGCCAGCAGTGAGAGACAGCTCGAAAATTCACCCCTCCACTTT
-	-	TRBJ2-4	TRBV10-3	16	CAIREGVAGAKNIQYF	TGTGCCATCAGGGAGGGGGTTGCGGGGGCCAAAAACATTCAGTACTTC
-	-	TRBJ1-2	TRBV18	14	CASSPPQQGNGYTF	TGTGCCAGCTCACCACCGCAACAGGGTAACGGCTACACCTTC
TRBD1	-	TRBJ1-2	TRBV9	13	CASTPGTGDGYTF	TGTGCCAGCACCCCAGGGACAGGGGATGGCTACACCTTC
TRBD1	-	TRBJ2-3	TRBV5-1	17	CASSLDPGQGNTDTQYF	TGCGCCAGCAGCTTGGATCCGGGACAGGGGAACACAGATACGCAGTATTTT
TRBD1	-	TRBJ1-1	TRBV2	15	CASSEAGQSNTEAFF	TGTGCCAGCAGTGAAGCGGGACAGTCGAACACTGAAGCTTTCTTT
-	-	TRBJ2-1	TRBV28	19	CASSLSRGLGSLQLDEQFF	TGTGCCAGCAGTCTATCCCGGGGTTTGGGTAGCCTCCAATTAGATGAGCAGTTCTTC
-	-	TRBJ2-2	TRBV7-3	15	CASSPQKLKGGELFF	TGTGCCAGCTCTCCACAAAAACTAAAAGGCGGGGAGCTGTTTTTT
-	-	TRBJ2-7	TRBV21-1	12	CASRDRFYEQYF	TGTGCCAGCAGAGACAGGTTCTACGAGCAGTACTTC
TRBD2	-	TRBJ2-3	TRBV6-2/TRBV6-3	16	CASSLLAGLGTDTQYF	TGTGCCAGCAGCCTTTTAGCGGGGCTAGGGACAGATACGCAGTATTTT